This T cell receptor (beta chain) was sequenced for a study of blood T cell repertoires in COVID-19. This CDR3 region has 15 residues. Germline V lookup: CDR1 SGHAT, CDR2 FQNNGV. The junction had 6 bases not matched to a gene; V was cut back by 6 bases and J by 4 bases. Per the original data handling: Using reference gene primer amplification, nucleated cell counts were estimated. Assay used: immunoSEQ multiplex PCR; TCRdb lists only in-frame clones, some missing. D and trimming come from the DNA, and the V and J calls and clone size come from that table. The repertoire has 200,000 or so clones, roughly 89% of them found once; the top ten carry under 3%. Those who participated ranged in age from about 18 to 95 years and resided in about 24 US areas. Participant reports of clinical history set cohort assignment.

The sample was PBMCs or T cells enriched from blood (not recorded which). This TCR derives from a woman between 40 and 50 years old with acute COVID-19. This chain links TRBV11-2 with TRBJ2-1; 10 nucleotides match TRBD1. The DNA of the CDR3 is TGTGCCAGCAGGCCGGACAGGGGGGCTTACAATGAGCAGTTCTTC. Translating it yields CASRPDRGAYNEQFF.